The clone carrying this T cell receptor (beta chain) has ten or more counts. The antigen is undetermined. The germline V gene encodes CDR1 LNHNV and CDR2 YYDKDF (reference sequence). The CDR3 totals 14 residues. V gave up 4 bases and J gave up 3 bases, with 11 bases separating them. The data stem from a study of T-cell reconstitution after alpha-beta-depleted transplantation in children. General study points: T-cell numbers and diversity, one year after transplant, stemmed largely from T cells that were newly produced. Several patients had high TCRbeta diversity at day 60; it came from surviving recipient T cells and thymic progenitors. Expanded graft clones numbering several hundred reportedly gave rise to alpha-beta T cells about two months after transplant.

Unique molecular identifiers were incorporated when the TCRbeta library was constructed. TCRdb itself ran the PCR reads through MiXCR, one entry per CDR3 protein. Among about 490,000 distinct CDR3 sequences listed, 10% were seen once. This TCR derives from a child aged 2-15 years with inherited bone marrow failure, due to receive a stem cell transplant. J is TRBJ2-3 and V is TRBV15, with D possibly being TRBD2 (5 bases). Sequencing used PBMCs, obtained before TCRalphabeta/CD19-depleted stem cell transplant. The CDR3 sequence is CATSITRGTDTQYF. Here the CDR3 DNA reads TGTGCCACCAGCATTACGCGAGGGACAGATACGCAGTATTTT.